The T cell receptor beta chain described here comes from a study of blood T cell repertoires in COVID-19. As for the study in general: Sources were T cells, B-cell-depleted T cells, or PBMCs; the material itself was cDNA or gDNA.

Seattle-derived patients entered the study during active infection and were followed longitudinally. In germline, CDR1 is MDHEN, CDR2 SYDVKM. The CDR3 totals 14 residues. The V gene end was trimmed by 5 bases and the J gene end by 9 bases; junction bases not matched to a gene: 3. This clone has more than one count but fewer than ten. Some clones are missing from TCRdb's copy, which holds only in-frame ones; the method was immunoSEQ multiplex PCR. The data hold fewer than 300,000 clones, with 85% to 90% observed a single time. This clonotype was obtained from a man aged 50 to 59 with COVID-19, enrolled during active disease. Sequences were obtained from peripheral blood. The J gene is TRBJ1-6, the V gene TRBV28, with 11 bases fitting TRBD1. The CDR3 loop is CASSPGTGGSPLHF. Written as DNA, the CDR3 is TGTGCCAGCAGTCCCGGGACAGGGGGTTCACCCCTCCACTTT.